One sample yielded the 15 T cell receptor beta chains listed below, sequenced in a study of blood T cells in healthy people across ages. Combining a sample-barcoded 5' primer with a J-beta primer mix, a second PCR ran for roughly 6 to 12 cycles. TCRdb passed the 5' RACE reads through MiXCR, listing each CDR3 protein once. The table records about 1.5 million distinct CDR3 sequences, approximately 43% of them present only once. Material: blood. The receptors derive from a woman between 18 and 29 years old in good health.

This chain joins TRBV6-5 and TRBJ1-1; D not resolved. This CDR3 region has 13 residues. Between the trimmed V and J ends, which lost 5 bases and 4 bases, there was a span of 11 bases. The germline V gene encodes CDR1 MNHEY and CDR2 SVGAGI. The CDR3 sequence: CASSPSRFTEAFF. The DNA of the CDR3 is TGTGCCAGCAGTCCCTCCCGGTTCACTGAAGCTTTCTTT.

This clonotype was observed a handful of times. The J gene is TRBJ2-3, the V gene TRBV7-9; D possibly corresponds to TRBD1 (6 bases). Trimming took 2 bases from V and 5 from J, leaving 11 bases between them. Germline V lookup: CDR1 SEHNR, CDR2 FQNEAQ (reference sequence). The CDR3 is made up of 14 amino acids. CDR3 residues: CASSLWGREDTQYF. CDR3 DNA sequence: TGTGCCAGCAGCTTATGGGGGCGTGAAGATACGCAGTATTTT.

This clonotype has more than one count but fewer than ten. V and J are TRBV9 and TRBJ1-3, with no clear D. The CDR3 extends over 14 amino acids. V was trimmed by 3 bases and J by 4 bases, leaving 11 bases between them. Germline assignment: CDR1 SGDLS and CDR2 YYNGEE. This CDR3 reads CASSADPVGNTIYF. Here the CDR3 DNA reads TGTGCCAGCAGCGCAGACCCGGTCGGAAACACCATATATTTT.

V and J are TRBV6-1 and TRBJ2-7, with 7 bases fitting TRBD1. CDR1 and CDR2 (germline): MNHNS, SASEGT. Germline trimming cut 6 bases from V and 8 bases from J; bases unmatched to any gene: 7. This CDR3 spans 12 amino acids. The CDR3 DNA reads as TGTGCCAGCAGGAACAGGGGTTACCAGCAGTACTTC. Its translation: CASRNRGYQQYF.

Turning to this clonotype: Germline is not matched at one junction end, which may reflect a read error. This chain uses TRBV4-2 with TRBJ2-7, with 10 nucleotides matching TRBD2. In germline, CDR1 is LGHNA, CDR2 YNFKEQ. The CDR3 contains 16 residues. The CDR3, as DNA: TGTACCAGCAGCCAAGATTCCCTAGCGGGGGCCTACGAGCAGTACTTC. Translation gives CTSSQDSLAGAYEQYF.

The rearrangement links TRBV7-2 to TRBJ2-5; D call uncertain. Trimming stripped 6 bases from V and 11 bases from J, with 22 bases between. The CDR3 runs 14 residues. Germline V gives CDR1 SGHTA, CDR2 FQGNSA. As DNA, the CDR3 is TGTGCCAGCAGTCCCTACGGCGGATACAATGAGCAGTACTTC. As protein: CASSPYGGYNEQYF.

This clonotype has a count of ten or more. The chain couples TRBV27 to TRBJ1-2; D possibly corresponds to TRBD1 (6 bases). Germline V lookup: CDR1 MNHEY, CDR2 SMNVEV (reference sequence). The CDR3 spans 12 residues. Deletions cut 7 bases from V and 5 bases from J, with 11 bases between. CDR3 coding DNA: TGTGCCAGCATCCAGGGGAGATATGGCTACACCTTC. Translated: CASIQGRYGYTF.

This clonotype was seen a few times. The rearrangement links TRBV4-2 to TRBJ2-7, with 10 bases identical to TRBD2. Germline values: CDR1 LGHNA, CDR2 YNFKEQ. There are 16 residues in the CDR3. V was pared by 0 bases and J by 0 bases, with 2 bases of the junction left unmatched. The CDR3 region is CASSQDSGGASYEQYF. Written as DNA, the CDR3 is TGTGCCAGCAGCCAAGACAGCGGGGGGGCCTCCTACGAGCAGTACTTC.

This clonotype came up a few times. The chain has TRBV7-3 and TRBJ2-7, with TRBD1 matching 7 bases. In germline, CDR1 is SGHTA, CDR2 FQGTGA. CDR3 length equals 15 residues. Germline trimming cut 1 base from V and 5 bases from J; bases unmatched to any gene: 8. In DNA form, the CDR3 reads TGTGCCAGCAGCTTAATAGGGGGCGCCCGTAACGAGCAGTACTTC. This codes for CASSLIGGARNEQYF.

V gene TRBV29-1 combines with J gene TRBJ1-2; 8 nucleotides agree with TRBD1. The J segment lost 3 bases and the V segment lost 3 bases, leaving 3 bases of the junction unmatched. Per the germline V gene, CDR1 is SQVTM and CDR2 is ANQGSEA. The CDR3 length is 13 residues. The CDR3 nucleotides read TGCAGCGTTGATGGGGACAGGTACTATGGCTACACCTTC. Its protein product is CSVDGDRYYGYTF.

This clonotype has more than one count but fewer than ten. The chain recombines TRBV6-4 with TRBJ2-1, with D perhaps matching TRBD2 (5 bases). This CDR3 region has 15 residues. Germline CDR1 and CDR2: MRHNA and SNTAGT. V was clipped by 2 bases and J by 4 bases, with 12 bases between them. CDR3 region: CASSDAAGGYNEQFF. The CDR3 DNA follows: TGTGCCAGCAGTGACGCGGCGGGTGGATACAATGAGCAGTTCTTC.

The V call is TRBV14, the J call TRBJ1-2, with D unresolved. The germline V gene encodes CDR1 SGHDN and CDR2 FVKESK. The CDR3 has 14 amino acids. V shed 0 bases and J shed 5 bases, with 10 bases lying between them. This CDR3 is CASSQDLLGYGYTF. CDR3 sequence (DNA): TGTGCCAGCAGCCAAGATCTTTTGGGATATGGCTACACCTTC.

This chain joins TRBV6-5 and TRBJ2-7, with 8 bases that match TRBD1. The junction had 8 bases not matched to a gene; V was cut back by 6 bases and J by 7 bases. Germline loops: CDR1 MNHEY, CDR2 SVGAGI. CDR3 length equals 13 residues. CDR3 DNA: TGTGCCAGCAGGGCTACAGGGGGGAATGAGCAGTACTTC. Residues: CASRATGGNEQYF.

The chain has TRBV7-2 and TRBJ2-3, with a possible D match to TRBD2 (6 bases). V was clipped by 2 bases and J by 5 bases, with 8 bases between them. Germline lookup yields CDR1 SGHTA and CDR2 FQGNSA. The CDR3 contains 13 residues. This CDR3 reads CASSLQGLDTQYF. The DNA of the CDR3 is TGTGCCAGCAGCTTACAGGGACTAGATACGCAGTATTTT.

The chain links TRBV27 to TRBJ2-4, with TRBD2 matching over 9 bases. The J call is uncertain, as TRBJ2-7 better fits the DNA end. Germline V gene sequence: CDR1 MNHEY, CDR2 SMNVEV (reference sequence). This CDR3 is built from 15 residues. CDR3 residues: CASSFSGLAGNEQYF. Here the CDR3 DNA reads TGTGCCAGCAGTTTTTCAGGGCTAGCGGGAAACGAGCAGTACTTC.